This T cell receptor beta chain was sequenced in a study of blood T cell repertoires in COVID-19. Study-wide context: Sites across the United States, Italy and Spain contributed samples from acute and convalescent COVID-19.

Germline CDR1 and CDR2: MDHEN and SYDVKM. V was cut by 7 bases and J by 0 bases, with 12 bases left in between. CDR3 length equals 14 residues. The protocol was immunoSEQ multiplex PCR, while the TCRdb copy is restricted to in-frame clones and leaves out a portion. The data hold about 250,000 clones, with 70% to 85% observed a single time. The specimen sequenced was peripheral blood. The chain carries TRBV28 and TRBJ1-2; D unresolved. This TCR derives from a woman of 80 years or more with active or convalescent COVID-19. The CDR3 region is CASTWGASNYGYTF. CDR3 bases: TGTGCCAGCACCTGGGGAGCTTCTAACTATGGCTACACCTTC.